The clone carrying this T cell receptor (beta chain) has more than one count but fewer than ten. Its matching antigen is unknown. 5'RACE template switching generated TCR cDNA, adding a universal primer site and UMIs. One entry per CDR3 protein results from TCRdb running MiXCR on the 5' RACE reads. This sample has approximately 300,000 distinct CDR3 sequences, with 13% found just once. This sample is part of a study of T cells after yellow fever vaccination. In the study overall: With SMART-Seq v4 Ultra Low Input, the fractions containing low cell numbers were prepared. The study, taken as a whole, reports: Reappearing after the booster were most of the clones from primary vaccination (almost 97% CD4, approximately 85% CD8). Weaker in magnitude, the secondary response showed a faster peak on day 5 versus 15.

Germline values: CDR1 LGHNA, CDR2 YNFKEQ. The CDR3 contains 19 residues. Losses at the gene ends were 2 bases for V and 0 bases for J; bases not matched to a gene: 13. The sample here was CD4+ T cells sorted from PBMCs, taken 45 days after the yellow fever booster vaccination. The genes are TRBV4-2 and TRBJ2-3; 8 bases match TRBD2. The clonotype comes from a man aged 25 to 45 who received the YFV17D yellow fever vaccine. The CDR3 reads CASSQITGAGGGSTDTQYF. In nucleotides, the CDR3 is TGTGCCAGCAGCCAAATTACAGGAGCCGGGGGGGGTAGCACAGATACGCAGTATTTT.